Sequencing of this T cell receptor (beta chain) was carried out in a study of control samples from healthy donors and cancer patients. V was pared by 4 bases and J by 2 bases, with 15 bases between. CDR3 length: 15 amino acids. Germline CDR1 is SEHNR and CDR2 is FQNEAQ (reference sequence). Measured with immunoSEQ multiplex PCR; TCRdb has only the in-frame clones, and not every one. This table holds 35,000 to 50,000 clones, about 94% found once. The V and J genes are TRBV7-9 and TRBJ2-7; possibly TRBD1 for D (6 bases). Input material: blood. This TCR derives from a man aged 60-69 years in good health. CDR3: CASSSAGTNAYEQYF. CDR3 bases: TGTGCCAGCAGCTCAGCCGGGACAAACGCCTACGAGCAGTACTTC.